This T cell receptor beta chain was captured by sequencing in a study of CD8+CD57+ T cells in acquired aplastic anemia. With 0 bases removed from V and 4 bases from J, the gap between germline ends came to 6 bases. Per germline, CDR1 LNHDA and CDR2 SQIVND (reference sequence). CDR3 length: 13 amino acids. Details on this clonotype: No antigen is known for it.

The study's findings and limits: Patients had around 30 CD8+ CDR3 sequences in common with controls (the shared set).

Whoever was chosen for sequencing had shown CD8+CD57+ cell expansion by flow cytometry. Both TCR beta VDJ combination and CDR3 sequence profiling were carried out. Genomic DNA was the template for this profiling. TCRdb called the reads again in MiXCR, with one record for every CDR3 protein. The sample lists 160,000 or so distinct CDR3 sequences, 71% occurring once. The chain employs TRBV19 and TRBJ1-1, with TRBD1 as a possible D gene (5 bases). The receptor's source is a human donor with aplastic anemia. What was sequenced was sorted CD4+, CD8+, or CD8+CD57+ T cells (not recorded which) from PBMCs. CDR3 amino acids: CASSIERGTEAFF. Here the CDR3 DNA reads TGTGCCAGTAGTATAGAGAGGGGCACTGAAGCTTTCTTT.